The rows below give T cell receptor beta chains drawn from one sample of a study of TIL therapy for anti-PD-1-resistant metastatic lung cancer. TCRdb's table, derived via immunoSEQ multiplex PCR, lists solely in-frame clones and lacks some. The sample records about 44,000 clones, roughly 78% being singletons. The sequencing used blood, collected at baseline. The receptors come from a man between 65 and 79 years old with non-small cell lung cancer. CDR3s include the opening cysteine and the closing phenylalanine or tryptophan. The D gene is left open where the match is weak. The listing skips clone size in some rows; elsewhere it reads once, few, many or a size class.

v_gene,d_gene,abundance,j_gene,CDR3aa,CDR3nt
TRBV28,NA,NA,TRBJ1-1,CASSLPASNTEAFF,TGTGCCAGCAGCCTCCCGGCCTCGAACACTGAAGCTTTCTTT
TRBV5-6,TRBD1,NA,TRBJ1-5,CASSSGTGSNQPQHF,TGTGCCAGCAGCTCCGGGACAGGTAGCAATCAGCCCCAGCATTTT
TRBV5-1,TRBD2,NA,TRBJ2-2,CASSFKLAGLNTGELFF,TGCGCCAGCAGCTTTAAATTAGCGGGATTGAACACCGGGGAGCTGTTTTTT
TRBV28,NA,NA,TRBJ2-1,CASSPPTGSYNEQFF,TGTGCCAGCAGTCCTCCGACGGGCTCCTACAATGAGCAGTTCTTC
TRBV29-1,NA,NA,TRBJ2-3,CSVAAGQNSGGVTDTQYF,TGCAGCGTTGCCGCCGGCCAGAATAGCGGAGGGGTAACAGATACGCAGTATTTT
TRBV13,TRBD1,NA,TRBJ2-3,CASSRPGGTDTQYF,TGTGCCAGCAGCCGACCAGGGGGTACAGATACGCAGTATTTT
TRBV11-2,NA,NA,TRBJ2-7,CASSLAGSSSYEQYF,TGTGCCAGCAGCTTAGCCGGGTCAAGCTCCTACGAGCAGTACTTC
TRBV6-6,NA,NA,TRBJ2-7,CASSLDAGFYEQYF,TGTGCCAGCAGTCTTGACGCAGGTTTCTACGAGCAGTACTTC
TRBV11-1,NA,NA,TRBJ1-1,CASSLETGRGNTEAFF,TGTGCCAGCAGCTTAGAAACAGGTCGGGGGAACACTGAAGCTTTCTTT
TRBV6-5,NA,NA,TRBJ2-1,CASSPGQGTYNEQFF,TGTGCCAGCAGCCCCGGGCAGGGGACCTACAATGAGCAGTTCTTC
TRBV16,NA,NA,TRBJ1-1,CASSQSVGGNTEAFF,TGTGCCAGCAGCCAATCGGTCGGGGGAAACACTGAAGCTTTCTTT
TRBV28,NA,NA,TRBJ2-6,CASRKAGANVLTF,TGTGCCAGCAGAAAGGCTGGGGCCAACGTCCTGACTTTC
TRBV25-1,TRBD1,NA,TRBJ2-7,CASRGQERYYEQYF,TGTGCCAGCAGAGGACAGGAGCGTTACTACGAGCAGTACTTC
TRBV5-1,NA,NA,TRBJ2-2,CASSLEGNTGELFF,TGCGCCAGCAGCTTGGAGGGGAACACCGGGGAGCTGTTTTTT
TRBV7-7,TRBD2,NA,TRBJ2-7,CASSLAVRGGGGSYEQYF,TGTGCTAGCAGCTTAGCAGTTCGGGGCGGGGGAGGCTCCTACGAGCAGTACTTC
TRBV18,TRBD2,NA,TRBJ2-5,CASSRLAGGPGQETQYF,TGTGCCAGCTCACGACTAGCGGGAGGGCCTGGGCAAGAGACCCAGTACTTC
TRBV19,NA,NA,TRBJ2-5,CASSITTSQETQYF,TGTGCCAGTAGTATAACGACTAGCCAAGAGACCCAGTACTTC
TRBV4-3,TRBD1,NA,TRBJ2-4,CASSLGDSFKNIQYF,TGCGCCAGCAGCCTTGGGGACAGTTTCAAAAACATTCAGTACTTC
TRBV6-5,NA,NA,TRBJ2-7,CASRRLADLRYEQYF,TGTGCCAGCAGACGGTTAGCGGACCTTCGCTACGAGCAGTACTTC
TRBV28,TRBD1,once,TRBJ1-3,CASRNTGGAGNTIYF,TGTGCCAGCAGAAATACAGGGGGCGCTGGAAACACCATATATTTT
TRBV19,TRBD1,NA,TRBJ2-6,CASRSGRGIGSGANVLTF,TGTGCCAGTAGATCGGGCAGGGGGATAGGCTCTGGGGCCAACGTCCTGACTTTC
TRBV25-1,NA,NA,TRBJ1-2,CASSDGGLRYGYTF,TGTGCCAGCAGTGATGGGGGGCTTCGGTATGGCTACACCTTC
TRBV7-7,TRBD1,NA,TRBJ1-1,CASRGQGMPGTEAFF,TGTGCTAGCAGGGGACAGGGAATGCCCGGCACTGAAGCTTTCTTT
TRBV18,TRBD1,NA,TRBJ2-7,CASSPITGAEATQYF,TGTGCCAGCTCACCAATTACAGGGGCCGAGGCTACCCAGTACTTC
TRBV15,NA,NA,TRBJ1-1,CATSRDRRLNTEAFF,TGTGCCACCAGCAGAGATCGGCGGTTGAACACTGAAGCTTTCTTT
TRBV7-2,TRBD1,NA,TRBJ2-6,CASSLVGGRGANVLTF,TGTGCCAGCAGCTTAGTAGGGGGCCGCGGGGCCAACGTCCTGACTTTC
TRBV7-8,TRBD1,once,TRBJ2-1,CASSRVGTGGSNEQFF,TGTGCCAGCAGTCGAGTAGGGACAGGGGGGTCCAATGAGCAGTTCTTC
TRBV7-9,NA,NA,TRBJ1-4,CASSSLAPPTNEKLFF,TGTGCCAGCAGCTCACTGGCCCCTCCCACTAATGAAAAACTGTTTTTT
TRBV7-9,NA,NA,TRBJ2-2,CASSLVRVRLTGELFF,TGTGCCAGCAGCTTAGTACGTGTACGTCTCACCGGGGAGCTGTTTTTT
TRBV28,NA,NA,TRBJ1-1,CASSVLGGNAFF,TGTGCCAGCAGTGTACTAGGCGGGAACGCTTTCTTT
TRBV20-1,NA,NA,TRBJ1-5,CSASAEMSQHF,TGCAGTGCTAGTGCGGAGATGTCCCAGCATTTT
TRBV2,NA,once,TRBJ2-1,CASSAETLNNEQFF,TGTGCCAGCAGTGCTGAGACACTAAACAATGAGCAGTTCTTC
TRBV5-1,NA,NA,TRBJ2-1,CASSLVIKGVEEQFF,TGCGCCAGCAGCTTGGTGATAAAGGGGGTGGAGGAGCAGTTCTTC
TRBV5-1,NA,NA,TRBJ2-7,CASSWKGGTYEQYF,TGCGCCAGCAGCTGGAAGGGAGGAACCTACGAGCAGTACTTC
TRBV14,NA,NA,TRBJ2-3,CASSPRDLSTDTQYF,TGTGCCAGCAGCCCGAGGGACTTAAGCACAGATACGCAGTATTTT
TRBV19,NA,NA,TRBJ1-1,CASALDGMNTEAFF,TGTGCCAGTGCCCTGGACGGAATGAACACTGAAGCTTTCTTT
TRBV6-5,NA,NA,TRBJ1-6,CASSYSFGDSPLHF,TGTGCCAGCAGTTACTCGTTCGGGGACTCACCCCTCCACTTT
TRBV5-1,NA,once,TRBJ2-3,CASGVSILSTDTQYF,TGCGCCAGCGGTGTGAGCATTCTAAGCACAGATACGCAGTATTTT
TRBV5-4,NA,NA,TRBJ2-3,CASSSRESPSTDTQYF,TGTGCCAGCAGCAGCCGGGAGTCCCCCAGCACAGATACGCAGTATTTT
TRBV5-1,NA,NA,TRBJ2-7,CASSLEREQYF,TGCGCCAGCAGCTTGGAACGCGAGCAGTACTTC
TRBV19,NA,once,TRBJ2-1,CASSISGPRTGRVNEQFF,TGTGCCAGTAGTATTTCGGGGCCTCGGACAGGGAGGGTCAATGAGCAGTTCTTC
TRBV25-1,NA,NA,TRBJ2-7,CASTPGPTLQQYF,TGTGCCAGCACTCCCGGGCCGACTTTACAGCAGTACTTC
TRBV7-6,NA,NA,TRBJ2-7,CASSPWRDHEQYF,TGTGCCAGCAGCCCCTGGCGGGACCACGAGCAGTACTTC
TRBV18,TRBD1,NA,TRBJ1-1,CASSPDRMNTEAFF,TGTGCCAGCTCACCGGACAGGATGAACACTGAAGCTTTCTTT
TRBV29-1,NA,NA,TRBJ2-7,CSVDDSAYEQYF,TGCAGCGTTGATGACAGCGCCTACGAGCAGTACTTC
TRBV7-2,NA,NA,TRBJ1-1,CASSLFGGGEAFF,TGTGCCAGCAGCTTATTCGGGGGAGGTGAAGCTTTCTTT
TRBV5-6,NA,once,TRBJ2-1,CASSLGGLSYNEQFF,TGTGCCAGCAGCTTGGGGGGACTGTCCTACAATGAGCAGTTCTTC
TRBV5-1,NA,NA,TRBJ2-5,CASSNTGQQETQYF,TGCGCCAGCAGCAACACAGGGCAGCAAGAGACCCAGTACTTC
TRBV27,TRBD2,NA,TRBJ2-7,CASSLSTSGFYEQYF,TGTGCCAGCAGTTTATCGACTAGCGGGTTTTACGAGCAGTACTTC
TRBV2,TRBD2,NA,TRBJ2-5,CASRTGTSGRAEYF,TGTGCCAGCAGGACCGGGACTAGCGGGAGGGCGGAGTACTTC
TRBV19,NA,few,TRBJ2-1,CASSIGLEAFF,TGTGCCAGTAGTATAGGGCTAGAAGCGTTCTTC
TRBV28,TRBD1,NA,TRBJ1-5,CASSFRDRGSNQPQHF,TGTGCCAGCAGTTTCCGGGACAGGGGGAGCAATCAGCCCCAGCATTTT
TRBV6-5,TRBD1,NA,TRBJ1-1,CASSWDRDGTEAFF,TGTGCCAGCAGTTGGGACAGGGACGGGACTGAAGCTTTCTTT